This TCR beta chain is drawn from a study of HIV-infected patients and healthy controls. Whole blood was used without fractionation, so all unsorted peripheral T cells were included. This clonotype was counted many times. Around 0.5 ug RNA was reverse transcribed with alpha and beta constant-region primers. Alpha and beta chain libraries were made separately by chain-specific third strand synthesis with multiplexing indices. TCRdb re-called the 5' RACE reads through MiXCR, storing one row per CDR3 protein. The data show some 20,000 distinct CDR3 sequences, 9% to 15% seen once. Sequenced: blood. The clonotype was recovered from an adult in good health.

The chain's CDR3 is CASSLDKRDRAFSAEAFF. The CDR3 bases are TGCGCCAGCAGCTTGGATAAGCGGGACAGGGCATTCAGCGCTGAAGCTTTCTTT. The chain recombines TRBV5-1 with TRBJ1-1, with TRBD1 matching 9 bases. V lost 0 bases to trimming and J lost 6 bases; unmatched junction nucleotides: 15. The CDR3 is 18 amino acids. Per the germline V gene, CDR1 is SGHRS and CDR2 is YFSETQ.